The 2 T cell receptor beta chains below were found in one sample sequenced in a study of T cell responses to AZD1222 COVID-19 vaccine (dated by TCRdb to about 2021). The label giving this sample's time point can be read as: baseline before first vaccination. Library prep was done by the immunoSEQ multiplex PCR assay. In TCRdb, the immuneACCESS table is reduced to in-frame sequences with V and J assigned. These tables do not hold every clone; where another copy was compared, an unresolved V gene accounts for under half, and the others remain unexplained. For this sample there are about 140,000 clones; 89% appear just once. Over 3.5% of the sample is in the top ten clones. Sequencing used peripheral blood, obtained on day 0 of AZD1222 vaccination. The receptors were gathered from an adult in good health.

This rearrangement joins TRBV19 to TRBJ1-4; D is uncertain. The CDR3 sequence is 13 residues long. Germline V gene lookup returns CDR1 LNHDA and CDR2 SQIVND (reference sequence). V was clipped by 6 bases and J by 5 bases, with 10 bases between them. CDR3: CASRGFGNEKLFF. CDR3 in DNA: TGTGCCAGTAGAGGTTTTGGGAATGAAAAACTGTTTTTT.

The genes are TRBV3-1 (or the pseudogene TRBV3-2) and TRBJ2-2, with D perhaps TRBD2 (6 bases). The germline gives CDR1 LGHDT, CDR2 YNNKEL (reference sequence). Between the trimmed V and J ends, which lost 4 bases and 5 bases, there was a span of 20 bases. This CDR3 has 17 amino acids. The CDR3 DNA reads TGTGCCAGCAGCCCTACGACCCTCGGAGGGATGACCGGGGAGCTGTTTTTT. Its translation is CASSPTTLGGMTGELFF.